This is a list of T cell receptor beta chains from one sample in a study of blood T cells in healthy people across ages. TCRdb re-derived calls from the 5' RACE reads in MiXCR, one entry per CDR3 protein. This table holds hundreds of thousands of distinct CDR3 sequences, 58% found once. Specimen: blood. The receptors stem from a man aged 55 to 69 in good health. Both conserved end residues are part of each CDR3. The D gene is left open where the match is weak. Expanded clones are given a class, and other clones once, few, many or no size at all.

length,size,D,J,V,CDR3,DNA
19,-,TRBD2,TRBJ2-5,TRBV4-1,CASSQVRLAGGSTQETQYF,TGCGCCAGCAGCCAGGTCAGGCTAGCGGGGGGGTCTACACAAGAGACCCAGTACTTC
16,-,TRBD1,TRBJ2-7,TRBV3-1,CASSQAGTGVSYEQYF,TGTGCCAGCAGCCAGGCCGGGACAGGGGTCTCCTACGAGCAGTACTTC
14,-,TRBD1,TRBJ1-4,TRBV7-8,CASSLGTENEKLFF,TGTGCCAGCAGCTTGGGGACAGAAAATGAAAAACTGTTTTTT
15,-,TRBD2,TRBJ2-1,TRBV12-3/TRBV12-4,CASSLGSGGHNEQFF,TGTGCCAGCAGTTTGGGTAGCGGGGGGCACAATGAGCAGTTCTTC
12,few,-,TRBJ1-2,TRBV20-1,CSAAQPNYGYTF,TGCAGTGCCGCACAGCCTAACTATGGCTACACCTTC
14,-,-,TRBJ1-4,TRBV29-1,CSVETPEGDEKLFF,TGCAGCGTTGAGACCCCCGAGGGAGATGAAAAACTGTTTTTT
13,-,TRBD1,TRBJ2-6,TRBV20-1,CSARTQGGNVLTF,TGCAGTGCTAGGACACAGGGGGGCAACGTCCTGACTTTC
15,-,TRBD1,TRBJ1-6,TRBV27,CASSSLQGPNSPLHF,TGTGCCAGCAGTTCCCTACAGGGGCCCAATTCACCCCTCCACTTT
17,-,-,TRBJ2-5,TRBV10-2,CASSETRGRAVQETQYF,TGCGCCAGCAGTGAGACCCGGGGACGAGCGGTACAAGAGACCCAGTACTTC
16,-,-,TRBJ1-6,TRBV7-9,CASSLGTSSVHSPLHF,TGTGCCAGCAGCCTCGGGACCAGTAGCGTCCATTCACCCCTCCACTTT
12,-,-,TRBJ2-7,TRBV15,CATSRDMYEQYF,TGTGCCACCAGCAGAGATATGTACGAGCAGTACTTC